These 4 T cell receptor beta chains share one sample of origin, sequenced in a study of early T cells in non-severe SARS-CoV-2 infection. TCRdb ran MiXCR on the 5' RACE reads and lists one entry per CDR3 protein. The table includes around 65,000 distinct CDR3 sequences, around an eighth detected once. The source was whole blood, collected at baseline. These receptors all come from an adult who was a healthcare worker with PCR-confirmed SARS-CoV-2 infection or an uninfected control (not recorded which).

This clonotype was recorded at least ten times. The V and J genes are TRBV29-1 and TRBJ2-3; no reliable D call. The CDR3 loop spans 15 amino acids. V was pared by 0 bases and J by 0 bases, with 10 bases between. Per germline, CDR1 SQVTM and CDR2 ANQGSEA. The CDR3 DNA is TGCAGCGTTGAAGATCGCTCTACAAGCACAGATACGCAGTATTTT. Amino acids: CSVEDRSTSTDTQYF.

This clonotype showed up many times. CDR3 DNA: TGCAGTGCTAGTACTAGCGGGGGATGGGTTTCCTACGAGCAGTACTTC. Translated, it gives CSASTSGGWVSYEQYF. V gene TRBV20-1 combines with J gene TRBJ2-7, with 11 positions matching TRBD2. The CDR3 contains 16 residues. The ends lost 3 bases at V and 1 base at J; junction bases unmatched: 8. Germline V gene data show CDR1 as DFQATT and CDR2 as SNEGSKA (reference sequence).

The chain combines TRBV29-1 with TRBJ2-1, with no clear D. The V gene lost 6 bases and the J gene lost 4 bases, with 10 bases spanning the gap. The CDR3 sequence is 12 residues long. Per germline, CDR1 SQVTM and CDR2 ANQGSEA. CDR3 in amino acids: CSVFRSYNEQFF. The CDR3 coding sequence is TGCAGCGTGTTTCGATCGTACAATGAGCAGTTCTTC.

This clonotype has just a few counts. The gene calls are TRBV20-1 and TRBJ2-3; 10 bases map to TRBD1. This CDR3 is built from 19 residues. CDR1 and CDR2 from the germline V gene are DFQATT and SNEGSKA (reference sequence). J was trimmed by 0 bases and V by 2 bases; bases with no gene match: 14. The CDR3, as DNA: TGCAGTGCTAGACCGACAGGGGGCCTTCCTTCTGGAAGCACAGATACGCAGTATTTT. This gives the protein CSARPTGGLPSGSTDTQYF.